Included here is one TCR beta chain sequence, with context. Its target is unknown. Template material for amplifying TCR beta CDR3 regions consisted of RNA transcripts. HTBI primers were the set used in a first-round RT-PCR of the TCR CDR3. MiXCR was run by TCRdb on the multiplex PCR reads, yielding one entry per CDR3 protein. Found here are 500,000 to 650,000 distinct CDR3 sequences, 15% to 20% of them singletons; the top ten hold around 50%. For ophthalmopathy patients, the Clinical Activity Score was at least 3 and the NOSPECS grade at least 4; duration was under 3 months. The PBMCs studied were ones that came from 10 ml fresh peripheral blood. This sample is part of a study of T cells in Graves' hyperthyroidism and ophthalmopathy. About the research overall: Blood was drawn when the patient was first diagnosed and still untreated. Study conclusions and caveats: Most expanded thyroid clonotypes above 0.001 also appeared in blood.

The V gene's germline CDR1 is SEHNR and CDR2 FQNEAQ (reference sequence). The CDR3 runs 19 residues. The J segment lost 2 bases and the V segment lost 0 bases, leaving 8 bases of the junction unmatched. This rearrangement joins TRBV7-9 to TRBJ2-3, with 13 positions matching TRBD2. This clonotype was sampled from a man aged 35-49 years with Graves' ophthalmopathy. The source material was blood. CDR3 DNA: TGTGCCAGCAGCTTAGCGCCAGGGACTAGCGGGATTTACACAGATACGCAGTATTTT. It codes for CASSLAPGTSGIYTDTQYF.